This T cell receptor (beta chain) was observed in a study of glioma-infiltrating T cells. The table lists this clonotype with a few counts. As yet, its antigen is unknown. TCR alpha and beta CDR3 regions were amplified from RNA using iRepertoire nested multiplex PCR. Tissue mRNA or PBMC total RNA, roughly 85-450 ng, went into one-step reverse transcription and amplification. TCRdb re-called the multiplex PCR reads through MiXCR, storing one row per CDR3 protein. The sample has approximately 88,000 distinct CDR3 sequences; about 25% are singletons. The study's findings and limits: Gliomas, especially low-grade, showed above-expected tissue-blood divergence; non-neoplastic patients showed below. Only very few CDR3 sequences appeared in both tissue and blood.

The CDR3 totals 18 residues. V lost 6 bases to trimming and J lost 2 bases; unmatched junction nucleotides: 6. Germline CDR1 LNHDA, CDR2 SQIVND (reference sequence). Sequencing input: glioma tissue, nonneoplastic brain tissue, or PBMCs (not recorded which). The receptor comes from a human donor with low-grade glioma or glioblastoma, undergoing nonglioma brain surgery, or in good health (not recorded which). V usage is TRBV19 and J usage is TRBJ2-6, with TRBD2 matching 14 bases. DNA for the CDR3: TGTGCCAGTAGAAACCCGGGACTAGCGGGAGCTGGGGCCAACGTCCTGACTTTC. It codes for CASRNPGLAGAGANVLTF.